The 11 T cell receptor beta chains in this list originate from one sample, sequenced in a study of CD8 T cells in ankylosing spondylitis. One entry per CDR3 protein results from TCRdb running MiXCR on the 5' RACE reads. In the table there are about 210,000 distinct CDR3 sequences, 7% to 10% of which are singletons. The sequenced sample was blood, either unsorted or a sorted T cell fraction (not recorded which). These receptors came from a female donor with ankylosing spondylitis or in good health (not recorded which).

In its sample, this clonotype was seen many times. The chain employs TRBV12-3 or TRBV12-4 and TRBJ1-2, with D tentatively TRBD1 (6 bases). The CDR3 spans 12 residues. V lost 6 bases, J lost 8 bases, and 13 bases lay in between. Written as DNA, the CDR3 is TGTGCCAGCAGCCCAGGGGAGGGAGGCTACACCTTC. Translating it yields CASSPGEGGYTF.

CDR3 sequence: CASSPNLYEQYF. CDR3 DNA: TGTGCCAGTAGTCCAAACTTGTACGAGCAGTACTTC. The chain combines TRBV19 with TRBJ2-7; D not certain. Germline V gene data show CDR1 as LNHDA and CDR2 as SQIVND (reference sequence). Trimming shortened V by 5 bases and J by 4 bases, and 9 bases separated the two germline ends. The CDR3 runs 12 residues.

The rearrangement links TRBV12-3 or TRBV12-4 to TRBJ1-6; D is ambiguous. CDR3 length: 15 residues. V gave up 3 bases and J gave up 10 bases, with 16 bases separating them. The CDR3 region has the DNA TGTGCCAGCAGTTTGAGGGAGCGCCCGGCCTCACCCCTCCACTTT. Residues: CASSLRERPASPLHF.

In its sample, this clonotype was seen many times. The chain combines TRBV28 with TRBJ1-5; no firm D call. The germline V gene encodes CDR1 MDHEN and CDR2 SYDVKM. Trimming cost V 1 base and J 5 bases, with 9 bases left between them. This CDR3 has 14 amino acids. CDR3 DNA: TGTGCCAGCAGTTTATCCGGCCGTTATCAGCCCCAGCATTTT. It yields the protein CASSLSGRYQPQHF.

This clonotype was detected ten times or more. CDR3 DNA: TGTGCCAGCAGAACCCGGGACAGCCTGTATGGCTACACCTTC. Its translation: CASRTRDSLYGYTF. The chain is built from TRBV6-2 or TRBV6-3 and TRBJ1-2; 7 positions agree with TRBD1. The V gene's germline CDR1 is MNHEY and CDR2 SVGEGT. The CDR3 is made up of 14 amino acids. With V trimmed by 6 bases and J by 5 bases, 9 bases remained unmatched.

In regard to this clonotype: This may be a read error: a much more frequent sequence differs by one nucleotide. The CDR3 ends on some other residue instead of the conserved phenylalanine or tryptophan, so this is likely a read error. The gene calls are TRBV30 and TRBJ1-1, with TRBD1 identical over 8 bases. With 3 bases clipped from V and 0 bases from J, the junction kept 6 bases outside the gene matches. Germline V lookup: CDR1 GTSNPN, CDR2 SVGIG (reference sequence). The CDR3 contains 15 residues. CDR3 in DNA: TGTGCCTGGAGAAGTTCAGGGGGCTTGAACACTGAAGCTTTCTTA. Protein: CAWRSSGGLNTEAFL.

At least ten counts were recorded for this clonotype. The genes are TRBV20-1 and TRBJ2-1; 10 bases line up with TRBD2. In germline, CDR1 is DFQATT, CDR2 SNEGSKA (reference sequence). Unmatched junction bases numbered 16, after V lost 3 bases and J lost 5 bases. The CDR3 is made up of 18 amino acids. CDR3 region: CSARNVGVSGRGNNEQFF. The DNA for the CDR3 is TGCAGTGCTAGGAACGTAGGAGTCAGCGGGAGGGGTAACAATGAGCAGTTCTTC.

This clonotype has ten or more counts. The chain couples TRBV28 to TRBJ2-3, with a tentative D call TRBD2 (5 bases). The CDR3 spans 14 residues. V shed 3 bases and J shed 4 bases, with 11 bases lying between them. CDR1 MDHEN and CDR2 SYDVKM come from the germline V gene. CDR3 region: CASSLDARADTQYF. DNA of the CDR3: TGTGCCAGCAGTTTGGATGCGAGGGCAGATACGCAGTATTTT.

This clonotype was seen once. The chain recombines TRBV7-9 with TRBJ2-3; D might be TRBD2 (5 bases). Germline V gene data show CDR1 as SEHNR and CDR2 as FQNEAQ (reference sequence). V was clipped by 5 bases and J by 2 bases, with 8 bases between them. The CDR3 contains 13 residues. CDR3 residues: CASSMTNTDTQYF. The CDR3 DNA sequence: TGTGCCAGCAGCATGACTAACACAGATACGCAGTATTTT.

This clonotype was found many times. The chain combines TRBV7-3 with TRBJ2-1, with TRBD2 matching 10 bases. The CDR3 consists of 17 residues. The junction had 12 bases not matched to a gene; V was cut back by 5 bases and J by 5 bases. Germline V gives CDR1 SGHTA, CDR2 FQGTGA. CDR3 bases: TGTGCCAGCAGCCGTCGGCTAGCGGGAGATGGGGACAATGAGCAGTTCTTC. Translating gives CASSRRLAGDGDNEQFF.

The chain recombines TRBV7-2 with TRBJ2-1; a weak D match, TRBD2 (6 bases). V shed 5 bases and J shed 4 bases, with 9 bases lying between them. Germline V gene lookup returns CDR1 SGHTA and CDR2 FQGNSA. This CDR3 region has 13 residues. In DNA form, the CDR3 reads TGTGCCAGCAGCCGGGAGCGGTACAATGAGCAGTTCTTC. The encoded protein is CASSRERYNEQFF.